Listed below are T cell receptor beta chains from one sample, sequenced in a study of OX40 agonist ivuxolimab in advanced cancers. Some clones are missing from TCRdb's copy, which holds only in-frame ones; the method was immunoSEQ multiplex PCR. The sample includes about 79,000 clones, over 75% of them seen just once. Sequencing used CD4+ or CD8+ T cells sorted from blood, obtained in a trial of the OX40 agonist ivuxolimab. The receptors derive from an adult with an advanced solid tumor such as melanoma, head and neck, liver or kidney cancer. The CDR3 runs from the conserved cysteine through the conserved F or W. D genes are given only for firm matches. Part of the rows lack a size; the others show once, few, many or a class for expanded clones.

V	J	size	D	DNA	CDR3
TRBV6-5	TRBJ2-3	once	NA	TGTGCCAGCAGTTACGTGGGGACGCAGTATTTT	CASSYVGTQYF
TRBV7-9	TRBJ2-1	NA	NA	TGTGCCAGCAGCTTTGGAGCGAGATACAATGAGCAGTTCTTC	CASSFGARYNEQFF
TRBV10-1	TRBJ1-1	NA	NA	TGCGCCAGCAGTGGGCAACAAGGCAACACTGAAGCTTTCTTT	CASSGQQGNTEAFF
TRBV11-2	TRBJ2-1	NA	TRBD2	TGTGCCAGCAGCGACGATACTAGCGGGATATACAATGAGCAGTTCTTC	CASSDDTSGIYNEQFF
TRBV27	TRBJ2-3	NA	NA	TGTGCCAGCAGAGTTGGAGTGCGGCGGACCTCGGCAGATACGCAGTATTTT	CASRVGVRRTSADTQYF
TRBV7-2	TRBJ2-4	NA	TRBD2	TGTGCCAGCAGCTTAACTCCTAGCGGGATAAACATTCAGTACTTC	CASSLTPSGINIQYF
TRBV7-9	TRBJ2-2	NA	TRBD1	TGTGCCAGCAGCTTATCTTCCTCAGGGGGCACCGGGGAGCTGTTTTTT	CASSLSSSGGTGELFF
TRBV18	TRBJ2-7	NA	TRBD2	TGTGCCAGCTCACCACCGCTAGCGGGAGTTACCTACGAGCAGTACTTC	CASSPPLAGVTYEQYF
TRBV25-1	TRBJ2-7	NA	NA	TGTGCCAGCAGTTTGACAGAAACCTACGAGCAGTACTTC	CASSLTETYEQYF
TRBV5-6	TRBJ1-5	NA	TRBD1	TGTGCCAGCAGCGCCGGACAGGGGGGGAATCAGCCCCAGCATTTT	CASSAGQGGNQPQHF
TRBV5-4	TRBJ2-5	NA	NA	TGTGCCAGCAGCCCCAAGGGCGGGGAGACCCAGTACTTC	CASSPKGGETQYF
TRBV6-6	TRBJ2-3	once	TRBD2	TGTGCCAGCAGTCCCGCCGGGACTAGCGGGGGAGATACGCAGTATTTT	CASSPAGTSGGDTQYF
TRBV27	TRBJ2-3	NA	TRBD2	TGTGCCAGCAGTTTATCCAGGGCTAGCGGGATGCACACAGATACGCAGTATTTT	CASSLSRASGMHTDTQYF
TRBV9	TRBJ2-2	NA	NA	TGTGCCAGCAGCGACTACAGGGAGACCGGGGAGCTGTTTTTT	CASSDYRETGELFF
TRBV19	TRBJ2-5	few	TRBD1	TGTGCCAGTAGCCTTGACCGACAGGGGGGGACCCAGTACTTC	CASSLDRQGGTQYF
TRBV19	TRBJ2-7	NA	NA	TGTGCCAGTAGTCTTACCCCCGACATGGGAACCTACGAGCAGTACTTC	CASSLTPDMGTYEQYF
TRBV7-9	TRBJ2-3	NA	NA	TGTGCCAGCAGCTTAGTCGGCGGGCGCACAGATACGCAGTATTTT	CASSLVGGRTDTQYF
TRBV27	TRBJ2-1	NA	TRBD2	TGTGCCACCAGATCTACCCCCGGGACTAGCGGGCGCAATGAGCAGTTCTTC	CATRSTPGTSGRNEQFF
TRBV10-1	TRBJ2-1	NA	TRBD2	TGCGCCAGCAGTGGGGGACTAGCGGGAGGGCCCTACAATGAGCAGTTCTTC	CASSGGLAGGPYNEQFF
TRBV13	TRBJ2-2	NA	TRBD2	TGTGCCAGCAGCTTAATACTGGGAGCGGGACGCACCGGGGAGCTGTTTTTT	CASSLILGAGRTGELFF
TRBV5-1	TRBJ2-1	NA	TRBD2	TGCGCCAGCAGCCACCGGACTAGCGAGACTGAGCAGTTCTTC	CASSHRTSETEQFF
TRBV9	TRBJ2-5	NA	NA	TGTGCCAGCAGCGTAGGCGGGGAGACCCAGTACTTC	CASSVGGETQYF
TRBV7-3	TRBJ2-2	NA	TRBD1	TGTGCCAGCAGCTTAGGCGCAGGGACAGGGTTCACCGGGGAGCTGTTTTTT	CASSLGAGTGFTGELFF
TRBV27	TRBJ2-7	NA	NA	TGTGCCAGCAGTTTACAATTCCGGACGGGGGCACGGATTGGGTCCTACGAGCAGTACTTC	CASSLQFRTGARIGSYEQYF
TRBV19	TRBJ1-4	NA	NA	TGTGCCAGCCACAGGGCAATAGGTGAAAAACTGTTTTTT	CASHRAIGEKLFF
TRBV19	TRBJ2-7	NA	NA	TGTGCCAGTAGTATAGCCGCCAGGAAGGAATACGAGCAGTACTTC	CASSIAARKEYEQYF
TRBV5-1	TRBJ2-7	NA	TRBD2	TGCGCCAGCAGGCCGCGGGAGGGAGGTAACTACGAGCAGTACTTC	CASRPREGGNYEQYF